This TCR beta chain was identified during a study of blood T cell repertoires in COVID-19 (dated by TCRdb to about 2020). Some background on the complete study: Samples covering the acute and convalescent phases of COVID-19 were provided by collaborators in the United States, Italy and Spain. The prospective study material was composed of cDNA or gDNA derived from T cells, B-cell-depleted T cells, or PBMCs. Deeply sampled blood TCRbeta repertoires from subjects exposed to, actively infected with, or recovered from COVID-19 were included in the dataset. The repertoires were made available in a free public database intended to serve as a resource for research on the immune response to SARS-CoV-2. The samples were drawn from the first 160 participants of the ongoing ImmuneRACE study and from some 1,300 subjects provided by 6 global collaborators. Sample metadata almost always included a de-identified subject ID, COVID-19 status, age in years and sex. Where available, HLA class I and class II types were taken from metadata supplied by the sample provider and were not determined by assay-based typing.

General conclusions and limits of the study: The amount of clinical and demographic metadata varied by source and participant and was provided uncurated.

Whole blood was collected in K2EDTA tubes by collaborating institutions according to the institutions' own protocols. For TCRbeta analysis, collaborators shipped samples as frozen whole blood, isolated PBMCs, or DNA extracted from either of those sample types. The V end loses 6 bases and the J end loses 3 bases, and a stretch of 9 bases separates them. The cysteine opens and the phenylalanine closes a CDR3 of 12 amino acids. Just the 36-base CDR3 DNA is kept, in frame starting at base 1. Looking up the germline V gene yields CDR1 SNHLY and CDR2 FYNNEI. This clone was seen many times. Its recognized antigen is unknown. Base qualities are not at hand, and no much larger clone is one base apart. TCRbeta CDR3 regions were amplified from genomic DNA using the immunoSEQ Assay, a bias-controlled multiplex PCR. Under the source paper's analysis protocol: Within the assay, amplification of reference gene primers was used to estimate how many nucleated cells each sample contained. To quantify the absolute abundance of each unique TCRbeta CDR3 rearrangement, sequence reads were collapsed and filtered. For each sample, productive Simpson clonality was calculated by taking the square root of Simpson's diversity index across productive rearrangements. This is the immuneACCESS table as TCRdb keeps it, with only in-frame sequences that have V and J called. A part of the clones is gone; compared with another copy, unresolved V genes explain less than half, and the rest is unexplained. V and J calls plus clone size are reproduced from that table; the DNA served to infer D and trimming. The sample table records tens of thousands of clones; less than 85% of these occur just once. The ten largest clones represent 22% of the sample.

Material for sequencing was peripheral blood. This receptor was obtained from a man in his 60s with acute or convalescent COVID-19. The chain is made from TRBV2 and TRBJ2-7; TRBD1 is a weak D gene call, 5 bases matching. The encoded CDR3 is CASRLGDYEQYF. Here is the DNA: TGTGCCAGCAGGCTAGGGGACTACGAGCAGTACTTC.